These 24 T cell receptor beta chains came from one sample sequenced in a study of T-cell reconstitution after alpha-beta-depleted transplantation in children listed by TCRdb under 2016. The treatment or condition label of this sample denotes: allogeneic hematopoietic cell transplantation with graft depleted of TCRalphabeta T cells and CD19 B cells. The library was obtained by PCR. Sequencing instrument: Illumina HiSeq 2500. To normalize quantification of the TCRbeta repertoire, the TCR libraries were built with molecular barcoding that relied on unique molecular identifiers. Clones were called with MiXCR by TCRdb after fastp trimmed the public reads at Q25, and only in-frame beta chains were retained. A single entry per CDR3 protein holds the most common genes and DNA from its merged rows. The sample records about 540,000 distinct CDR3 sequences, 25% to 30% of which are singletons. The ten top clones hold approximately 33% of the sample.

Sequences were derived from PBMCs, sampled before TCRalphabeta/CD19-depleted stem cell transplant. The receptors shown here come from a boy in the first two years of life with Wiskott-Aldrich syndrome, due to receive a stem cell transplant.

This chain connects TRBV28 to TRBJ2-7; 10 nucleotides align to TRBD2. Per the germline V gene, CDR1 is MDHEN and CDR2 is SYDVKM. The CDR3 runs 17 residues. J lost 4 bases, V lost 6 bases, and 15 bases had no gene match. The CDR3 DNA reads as TGTGCCAGCAGACCCCGATGGAGCGGGAGGGCCGAGTACGAGCAGTACTTC. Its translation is CASRPRWSGRAEYEQYF.

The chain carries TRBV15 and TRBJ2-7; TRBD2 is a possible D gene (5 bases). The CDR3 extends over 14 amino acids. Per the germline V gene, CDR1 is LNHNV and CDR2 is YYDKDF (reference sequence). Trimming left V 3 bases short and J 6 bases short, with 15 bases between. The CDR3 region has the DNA TGTGCCACCAGCAGGGACTTCAGACCTCCCGAGCAGTACTTC. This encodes CATSRDFRPPEQYF.

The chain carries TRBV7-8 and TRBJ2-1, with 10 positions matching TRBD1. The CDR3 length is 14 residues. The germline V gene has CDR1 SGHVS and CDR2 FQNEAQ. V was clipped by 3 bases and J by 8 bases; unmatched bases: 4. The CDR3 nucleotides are TGTGCCAGCAGCTTCGGACAGGGGGGGTATGAGCAGTTCTTC. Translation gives CASSFGQGGYEQFF.

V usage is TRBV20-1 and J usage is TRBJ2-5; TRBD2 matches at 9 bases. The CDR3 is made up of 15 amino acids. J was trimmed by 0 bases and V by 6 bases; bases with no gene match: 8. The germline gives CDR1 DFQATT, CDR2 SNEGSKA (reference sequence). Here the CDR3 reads CSAPRLAVYQETQYF. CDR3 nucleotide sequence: TGCAGTGCCCCCAGACTAGCGGTGTACCAAGAGACCCAGTACTTC.

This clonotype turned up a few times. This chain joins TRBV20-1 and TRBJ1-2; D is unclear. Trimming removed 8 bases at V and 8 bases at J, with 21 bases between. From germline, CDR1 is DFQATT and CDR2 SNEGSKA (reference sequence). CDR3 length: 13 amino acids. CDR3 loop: CSLQSPGSFGYTF. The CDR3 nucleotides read TGCAGTCTTCAGAGCCCAGGTTCGTTCGGCTACACCTTC.

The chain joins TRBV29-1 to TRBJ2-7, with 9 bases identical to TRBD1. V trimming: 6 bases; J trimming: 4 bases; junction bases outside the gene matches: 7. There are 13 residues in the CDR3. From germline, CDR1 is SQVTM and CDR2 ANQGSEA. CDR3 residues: CSVSGTGKYEQYF. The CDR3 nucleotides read TGCAGCGTCTCCGGGACAGGGAAGTACGAGCAGTACTTC.

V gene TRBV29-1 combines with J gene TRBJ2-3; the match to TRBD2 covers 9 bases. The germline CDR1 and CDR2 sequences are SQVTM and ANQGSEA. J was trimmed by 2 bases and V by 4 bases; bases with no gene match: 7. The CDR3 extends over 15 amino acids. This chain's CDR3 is CSVVPPSGNTDTQYF. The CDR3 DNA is TGCAGCGTTGTCCCCCCTAGCGGGAACACAGATACGCAGTATTTT.

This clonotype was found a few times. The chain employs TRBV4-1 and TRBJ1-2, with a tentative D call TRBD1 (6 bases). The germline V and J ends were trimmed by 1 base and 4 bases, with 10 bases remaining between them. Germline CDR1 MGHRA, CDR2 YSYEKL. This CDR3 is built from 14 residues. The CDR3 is CASSQGGRGYGYTF. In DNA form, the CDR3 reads TGCGCCAGCAGCCAAGGGGGCAGGGGCTATGGCTACACCTTC.

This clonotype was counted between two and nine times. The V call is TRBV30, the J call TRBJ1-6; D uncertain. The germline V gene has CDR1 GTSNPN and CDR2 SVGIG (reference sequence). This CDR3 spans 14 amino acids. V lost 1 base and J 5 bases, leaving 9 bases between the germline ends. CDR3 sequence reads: CAWSGTANNSPLHF. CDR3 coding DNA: TGTGCCTGGAGTGGGACGGCTAATAATTCACCCCTCCACTTT.

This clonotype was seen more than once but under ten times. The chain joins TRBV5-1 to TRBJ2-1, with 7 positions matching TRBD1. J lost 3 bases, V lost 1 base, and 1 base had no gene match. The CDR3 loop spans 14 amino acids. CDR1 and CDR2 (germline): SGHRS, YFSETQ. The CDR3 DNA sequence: TGCGCCAGCAGCTTGAACAGGGGCTACAATGAGCAGTTCTTC. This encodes CASSLNRGYNEQFF.

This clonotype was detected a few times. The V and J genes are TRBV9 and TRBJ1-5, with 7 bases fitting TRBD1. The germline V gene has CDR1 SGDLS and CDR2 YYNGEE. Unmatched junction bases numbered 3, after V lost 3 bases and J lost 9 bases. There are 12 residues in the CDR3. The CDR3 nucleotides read TGTGCCAGCAGCGGCTACAGGGGGCCCCAGCATTTT. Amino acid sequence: CASSGYRGPQHF. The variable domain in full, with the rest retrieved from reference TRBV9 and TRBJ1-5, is DSGVTQTPKHLITATGQRVTLRCSPRSGDLSVYWYQQSLDQGLQFLIQYYNGEERAKGNILERFSAQQFPDLHSELNLSSLELGDSALYFCASSGYRGPQHFGDGTRLSIL.

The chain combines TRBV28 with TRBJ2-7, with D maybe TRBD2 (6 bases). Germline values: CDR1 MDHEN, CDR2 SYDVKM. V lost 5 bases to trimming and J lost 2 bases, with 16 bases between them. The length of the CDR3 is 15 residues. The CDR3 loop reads CASSLRGAGTYEQYF. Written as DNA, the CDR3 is TGTGCCAGCAGTCTCCGGGGAGCGGGCACCTACGAGCAGTACTTC.

CDR3 coding DNA: TGTGCCAGCAGCTGGCACAATGAGCAGTTCTTC. Amino acids: CASSWHNEQFF. The genes are TRBV7-2 and TRBJ2-1; no clear D gene. CDR3 size: 11 residues. V shed 4 bases and J shed 5 bases, with 3 bases lying between them. Per germline, CDR1 SGHTA and CDR2 FQGNSA. Full variable domain (remainder filled in from reference TRBV7-2 and TRBJ2-1): GAGVSQSPSNKVTEKGKDVELRCDPISGHTALYWYRQSLGQGLEFLIYFQGNSAPDKSGLPSDRFSAERTGGSVSTLTIQRTQQEDSAVYLCASSWHNEQFFGPGTRLTVL.

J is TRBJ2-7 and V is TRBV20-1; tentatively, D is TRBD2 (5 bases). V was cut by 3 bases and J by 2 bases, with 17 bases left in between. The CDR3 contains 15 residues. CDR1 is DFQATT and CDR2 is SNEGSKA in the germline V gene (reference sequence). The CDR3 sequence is CSASRPRVSPYEQYF. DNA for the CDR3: TGCAGTGCTAGCAGACCGAGGGTTTCACCCTACGAGCAGTACTTC.

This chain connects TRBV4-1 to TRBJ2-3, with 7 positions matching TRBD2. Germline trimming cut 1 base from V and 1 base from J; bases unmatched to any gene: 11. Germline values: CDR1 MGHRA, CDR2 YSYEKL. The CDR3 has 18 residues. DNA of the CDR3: TGCGCCAGCAGCCAAGCCGGTTGGGCTAGCGGAGGCACAGATACGCAGTATTTT. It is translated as CASSQAGWASGGTDTQYF.

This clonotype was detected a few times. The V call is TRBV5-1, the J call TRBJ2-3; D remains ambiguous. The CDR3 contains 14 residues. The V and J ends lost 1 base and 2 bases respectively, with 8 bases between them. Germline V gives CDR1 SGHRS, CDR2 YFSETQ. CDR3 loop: CASSLFQDTDTQYF. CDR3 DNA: TGCGCCAGCAGCTTGTTCCAGGACACAGATACGCAGTATTTT.

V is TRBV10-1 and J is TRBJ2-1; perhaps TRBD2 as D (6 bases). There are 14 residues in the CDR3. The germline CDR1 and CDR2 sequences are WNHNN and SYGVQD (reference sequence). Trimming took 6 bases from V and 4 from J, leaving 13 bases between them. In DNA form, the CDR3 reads TGCGCCAGCAGCCAGGGTAGCGGTTACAATGAGCAGTTCTTC. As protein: CASSQGSGYNEQFF.

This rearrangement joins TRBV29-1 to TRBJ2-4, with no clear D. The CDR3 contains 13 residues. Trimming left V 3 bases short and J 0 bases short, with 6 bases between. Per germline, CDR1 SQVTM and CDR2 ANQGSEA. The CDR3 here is CSVEFGAKNIQYF. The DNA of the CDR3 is TGCAGCGTTGAGTTCGGAGCCAAAAACATTCAGTACTTC.

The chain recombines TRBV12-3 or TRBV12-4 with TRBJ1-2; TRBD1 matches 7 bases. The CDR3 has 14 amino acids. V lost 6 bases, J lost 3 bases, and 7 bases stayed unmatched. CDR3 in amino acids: CASRLTGEHYGYTF. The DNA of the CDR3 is TGTGCCAGCAGATTAACAGGGGAACACTATGGCTACACCTTC.

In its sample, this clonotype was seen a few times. The CDR3 DNA sequence: TGTGCCACCAGCAGGCTACTAGATTACGAGCAGTACTTC. Translating it yields CATSRLLDYEQYF. The chain carries TRBV15 and TRBJ2-7, with a tentative D call TRBD2 (5 bases). Deletions cut 3 bases from V and 4 bases from J, with 10 bases between. The CDR3 has 13 amino acids. Germline assignment: CDR1 LNHNV and CDR2 YYDKDF (reference sequence).

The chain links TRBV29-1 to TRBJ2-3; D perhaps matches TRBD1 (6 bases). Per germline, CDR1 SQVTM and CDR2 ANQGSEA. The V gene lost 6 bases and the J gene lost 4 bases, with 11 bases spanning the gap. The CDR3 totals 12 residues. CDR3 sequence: CSVDTGSDTQYF. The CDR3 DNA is TGCAGCGTGGATACAGGGTCAGATACGCAGTATTTT.

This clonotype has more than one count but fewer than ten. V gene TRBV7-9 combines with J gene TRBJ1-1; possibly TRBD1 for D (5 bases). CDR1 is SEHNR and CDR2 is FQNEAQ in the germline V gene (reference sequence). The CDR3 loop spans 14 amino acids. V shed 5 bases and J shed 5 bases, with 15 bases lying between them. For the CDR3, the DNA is TGTGCCAGCAGCCGACCTGGGGGTAGGACTGAAGCTTTCTTT. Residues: CASSRPGGRTEAFF.

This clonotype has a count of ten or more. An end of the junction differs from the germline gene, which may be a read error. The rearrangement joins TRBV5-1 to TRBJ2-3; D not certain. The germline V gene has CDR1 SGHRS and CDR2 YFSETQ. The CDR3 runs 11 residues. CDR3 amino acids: CASSSTDTQYF. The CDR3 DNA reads TGTGCCAGCAGCTCCACAGATACGCAGTATTTT.

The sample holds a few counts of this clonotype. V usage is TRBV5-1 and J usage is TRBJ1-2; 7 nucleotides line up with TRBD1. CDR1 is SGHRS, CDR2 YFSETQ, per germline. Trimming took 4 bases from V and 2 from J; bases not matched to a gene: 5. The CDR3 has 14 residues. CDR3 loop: CASSTEDRNYGYTF. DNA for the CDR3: TGCGCCAGCAGCACCGAGGACAGGAACTATGGCTACACCTTC.